This T cell receptor beta chain was sequenced for a study of blood T cell repertoires in COVID-19. Study overall: Some COVID-19 samples were acute and others convalescent; all came from the United States, Italy and Spain.

Per the study methods: Reference gene primer amplification yielded estimated nucleated cell counts. Using immunoSEQ multiplex PCR, the repertoire was profiled, and TCRdb retains in-frame clones only, with some absent. V, J and clone size reflect that table, while D and trimming were determined from the DNA. The sample has under 300,000 clones, around 86% seen once. Germline CDR1 is SGHRS and CDR2 is YFSETQ. The CDR3 covers 15 residues. Trimming removed 4 bases at V and 0 bases at J, with 14 bases between. Participant reports of clinical history set cohort assignment. The chain links TRBV5-1 to TRBJ2-7; a weak D match, TRBD1 (6 bases). Material for sequencing was PBMCs or T cells enriched from blood (not recorded which). The TCR comes from a young man who had recovered from COVID-19. CDR3 in DNA: TGCGCCAGCAGCCCAGACAGGAGCCTCTCCTACGAGCAGTACTTC. This codes for CASSPDRSLSYEQYF.